Reported below is one TCR beta chain. No antigen is known for it. Trimming took 3 bases from V and 0 from J, leaving 9 bases between them. CDR1 is PRHDT, CDR2 FYEKMQ, per germline (reference sequence). The CDR3 has 15 residues. The PCR used 60 Vbeta and 13 Jbeta primers. The protocol was immunoSEQ multiplex PCR, while the TCRdb copy is restricted to in-frame clones and leaves out a portion. The profile covers about 78,000 clones, with about two thirds appearing a single time and approximately 5.7% taken by the ten largest. The data belong to a study of cytomegalovirus exposure and HLA in healthy donors. The study, taken as a whole, reports: A missense variant in DCLRE1C was later tied to TCR beta V- and J-gene trimming. Reports showed the classifier diagnosing cytomegalovirus status with high specificity and sensitivity.

The receptor was isolated from a young man in good health and CMV-seropositive. The chain is built from TRBV13 and TRBJ1-3; D might be TRBD1 (5 bases). Material: PBMCs. The CDR3 region has the DNA TGTGCCAGCAGCTTCCGACAGTTCTCTGGAAACACCATATATTTT. Its protein is CASSFRQFSGNTIYF. The full variable domain, with the rest looked up from reference TRBV13 and TRBJ1-3, is AAGVIQSPRHLIKEKRETATLKCYPIPRHDTVYWYQQGPGQDPQFLISFYEKMQSDKGSIPDRFSAQQFSDYHSELNMSSLELGDSALYFCASSFRQFSGNTIYFGEGSWLTVV.